This T cell receptor beta chain stems from a study of blood T cell repertoires in COVID-19. Trimming removed 6 bases from V and 7 bases from J, with 9 bases in between. This CDR3 is 12 amino acids long. TCRdb keeps only in-frame clones here, not all; method: immunoSEQ multiplex PCR. The table includes over 300,000 clones, roughly 88% detected once. The chain couples TRBV12-3 or TRBV12-4 to TRBJ2-2, with D maybe TRBD1 (6 bases). The sequence was collected from a woman aged 25-40 years with acute COVID-19. The material sequenced was PBMCs or T cells enriched from blood (not recorded which). The CDR3 DNA reads TGTGCCAGCAGACCGGACAGCGGGGAGCTGTTTTTT. Its translation: CASRPDSGELFF.